The 21 T cell receptor beta chains given below trace back to one sample, sequenced in a study of cytomegalovirus exposure and HLA in healthy donors. The PCR ran on 60 Vbeta and 13 Jbeta primers. Data came from immunoSEQ multiplex PCR; TCRdb stores just in-frame clones and leaves some out. Recorded for this sample: 200,000 to 250,000 clones. Sequencing input: PBMCs. Receptor source: a young woman in good health and CMV-seropositive.

J is TRBJ2-2 and V is TRBV18; possibly TRBD2 for D (6 bases). Trimming removed 3 bases at V and 4 bases at J, with 15 bases between. This CDR3 is built from 16 residues. Germline V gene data show CDR1 as KGHSH and CDR2 as LQKENI. The CDR3 sequence is CASSPGRLDITGELFF. CDR3 sequence (DNA): TGTGCCAGCTCACCGGGCAGACTAGATATCACCGGGGAGCTGTTTTTT.

The chain couples TRBV7-2 to TRBJ2-1; D is undetermined. Germline V gene data show CDR1 as SGHTA and CDR2 as FQGNSA. The V and J ends lost 6 bases and 0 bases respectively, with 15 bases between them. The CDR3 runs to 16 residues. The CDR3 sequence: CASSLSFSSSYNEQFF. DNA of the CDR3: TGTGCCAGCAGTCTAAGTTTCTCGAGCTCCTACAATGAGCAGTTCTTC.

This chain links TRBV9 with TRBJ2-1, with 7 bases identical to TRBD2. Trimming at V came to 4 bases and at J to 4 bases, leaving 5 bases not matched to a gene. The CDR3 spans 14 residues. The germline V gene has CDR1 SGDLS and CDR2 YYNGEE. Here the CDR3 reads CASSPWGGYNEQFF. For the CDR3, the DNA is TGTGCCAGCAGCCCATGGGGGGGGTACAATGAGCAGTTCTTC.

The chain carries TRBV28 and TRBJ1-4; tentatively, D is TRBD1 (5 bases). This CDR3 spans 14 amino acids. Trimming took off 1 base at V and 8 bases at J, with 11 bases between the two ends. In germline, CDR1 is MDHEN, CDR2 SYDVKM. CDR3 in DNA: TGTGCCAGCAGTTTATTCAGGGCAAACGAAAAACTGTTTTTT. It yields the protein CASSLFRANEKLFF.

The V call is TRBV18, the J call TRBJ1-3; 8 bases are a match to TRBD1. V shed 1 base, J shed 1 base, and the junction held 6 bases outside the gene matches. The CDR3 is 17 residues long. CDR1 is KGHSH, CDR2 LQKENI, per germline. The chain's CDR3 is CASSPQGTGLSGNTIYF. The DNA of the CDR3 is TGTGCCAGCTCACCACAGGGGACAGGCCTTTCTGGAAACACCATATATTTT. Combining the CDR3 with reference TRBV18 and TRBJ1-3 gives the whole variable domain NAGVMQNPRHLVRRRGQEARLRCSPMKGHSHVYWYRQLPEEGLKFMVYLQKENIIDESGMPKERFSAEFPKEGPSILRIQQVVRGDSAAYFCASSPQGTGLSGNTIYFGEGSWLTVV.

The chain is built from TRBV28 and TRBJ1-4; TRBD1 agrees at 7 bases. The CDR3 has 15 residues. CDR1 is MDHEN, CDR2 SYDVKM, per germline. V gave up 4 bases and J gave up 3 bases; unmatched junction bases: 5. The CDR3 DNA is TGTGCCAGCAGTTCCGACAGGGATGCTAATGAAAAACTGTTTTTT. Encoded protein: CASSSDRDANEKLFF.

The chain links TRBV18 to TRBJ1-6; D unclear. The germline V gene has CDR1 KGHSH and CDR2 LQKENI. The CDR3 is 16 residues long. V gave up 1 base and J gave up 7 bases, with 14 bases separating them. CDR3 DNA sequence: TGTGCCAGCTCACCACAAAGTGAACAGAGCAATTCACCCCTCCACTTT. This sequence encodes CASSPQSEQSNSPLHF. Full variable domain (rest looked up from reference TRBV18 and TRBJ1-6): NAGVMQNPRHLVRRRGQEARLRCSPMKGHSHVYWYRQLPEEGLKFMVYLQKENIIDESGMPKERFSAEFPKEGPSILRIQQVVRGDSAAYFCASSPQSEQSNSPLHFGNGTRLTVT.

The rearrangement links TRBV5-1 to TRBJ2-1, with 11 bases that match TRBD2. The J segment lost 7 bases and the V segment lost 3 bases, leaving 9 bases of the junction unmatched. The germline V gene encodes CDR1 SGHRS and CDR2 YFSETQ. CDR3 length equals 16 residues. The CDR3 protein is CASSSTTSGAGNEQFF. The CDR3 DNA reads as TGCGCCAGCAGCTCCACGACTAGCGGGGCTGGGAATGAGCAGTTCTTC.

This sequence joins TRBV19 and TRBJ1-5, with TRBD1 matching 9 bases. Germline V gene data show CDR1 as LNHDA and CDR2 as SQIVND (reference sequence). The CDR3 covers 15 residues. V gave up 5 bases and J gave up 7 bases; unmatched junction bases: 9. Here the CDR3 reads CASSSGDRANQPQHF. For the CDR3, the DNA is TGTGCCAGTAGTTCAGGGGACAGGGCTAACCAGCCCCAGCATTTT.

The rearrangement links TRBV9 to TRBJ2-5, with D possibly TRBD1 on 7 matching bases. CDR1 and CDR2 (germline): SGDLS, YYNGEE. This CDR3 is built from 15 residues. Trimming pared 3 bases from V and 4 bases from J, leaving 16 bases between. The CDR3 is CASSAQSRGAETQYF. The CDR3 nucleotides read TGTGCCAGCAGCGCGCAATCCAGGGGGGCAGAGACCCAGTACTTC.

The chain recombines TRBV10-3 with TRBJ1-2; 9 nucleotides align to TRBD1. This CDR3 has 14 residues. Germline lookup yields CDR1 ENHRY and CDR2 SYGVKD. V lost 1 base, J lost 5 bases, and 2 bases stayed unmatched. The CDR3 region has the DNA TGTGCCATCAGTGAGTTCGGACAGGGGTATGGCTACACCTTC. Its protein product is CAISEFGQGYGYTF.

This chain connects TRBV5-1 to TRBJ1-2; TRBD1 might be the D (6 bases). The CDR3 has 14 residues. Trimming took 1 base from V and 6 from J, leaving 13 bases between them. Germline V gene data show CDR1 as SGHRS and CDR2 as YFSETQ. CDR3 nucleotide sequence: TGCGCCAGCAGCTTGACACAGGGAGGGGATGGCTACACCTTC. Protein: CASSLTQGGDGYTF.

DNA of the CDR3: TGTGCCAGCAGTTGGACGACAGGGCAGGACACTGAAGCTTTCTTT. Protein sequence: CASSWTTGQDTEAFF. The chain is built from TRBV6-5 and TRBJ1-1; TRBD1 matches at 7 bases. This CDR3 spans 15 amino acids. V lost 4 bases and J lost 3; bases outside the gene matches: 8. CDR1 MNHEY and CDR2 SVGAGI come from the germline V gene.

The rearrangement joins TRBV10-1 to TRBJ2-7; D is perhaps TRBD1 (5 bases). CDR3 size: 14 residues. V was trimmed by 2 bases and J by 4 bases, leaving 12 bases between them. Germline values: CDR1 WNHNN, CDR2 SYGVQD (reference sequence). The CDR3 DNA is TGCGCCAGCAGTGAGCCAGGGTCATCGTACGAGCAGTACTTC. Translating gives CASSEPGSSYEQYF.

V is TRBV28 and J is TRBJ1-1; possibly TRBD1 for D (6 bases). This CDR3 comprises 15 residues. Per the germline V gene, CDR1 is MDHEN and CDR2 is SYDVKM. V was cut by 8 bases and J by 1 base, with 17 bases left in between. The CDR3 bases are TGTGCCAGCCGGGACGTCTGGGGGCCGAACACTGAAGCTTTCTTT. Translation: CASRDVWGPNTEAFF.

V gene TRBV9 combines with J gene TRBJ2-4; no reliable D call. This CDR3 region has 15 residues. CDR1 is SGDLS, CDR2 YYNGEE, per germline. V lost 0 bases and J 5 bases, leaving 12 bases between the germline ends. CDR3 in amino acids: CASSVGGSSENIQYF. The CDR3 nucleotides read TGTGCCAGCAGCGTAGGTGGTAGCAGTGAAAACATTCAGTACTTC.

V is TRBV5-1 and J is TRBJ2-7; a possible D gene is TRBD1 (5 bases). In germline, CDR1 is SGHRS, CDR2 YFSETQ. There are 12 residues in the CDR3. For the CDR3, the DNA is TGCCCGGAAAGGGGAATGGTCTACGAGCAGTACTTC. Its translation: CPERGMVYEQYF.

The V gene is TRBV7-2, the J gene TRBJ1-3, with 8 bases matching TRBD1. The CDR3 contains 16 residues. With V trimmed by 3 bases and J by 9 bases, 13 bases remained unmatched. Germline V CDR1 and CDR2: SGHTA, FQGNSA. The CDR3 spells CASSFIPQGEGTTIYF. CDR3 bases: TGTGCCAGCAGCTTTATTCCACAGGGGGAAGGGACCACCATATATTTT.

The rearrangement uses TRBV2 and TRBJ2-7, with 10 bases aligning to TRBD1. The germline V gene has CDR1 SNHLY and CDR2 FYNNEI. This CDR3 spans 16 amino acids. The J segment lost 1 base and the V segment lost 7 bases, leaving 10 bases of the junction unmatched. The CDR3 loop is CASTLPQGQGSYEQYF. Written as DNA, the CDR3 is TGTGCCAGCACACTTCCCCAGGGACAGGGGTCCTACGAGCAGTACTTC.

The chain joins TRBV2 to TRBJ2-3, with D perhaps TRBD1 (7 bases). V gave up 6 bases and J gave up 0 bases, with 10 bases separating them. Per germline, CDR1 SNHLY and CDR2 FYNNEI. The CDR3 is 14 residues long. The CDR3 is CASRAGQSTDTQYF. CDR3 sequence (DNA): TGTGCCAGCAGGGCGGGACAGAGCACAGATACGCAGTATTTT. Together with reference TRBV2 and TRBJ2-3, the CDR3 gives the full variable domain: EPEVTQTPSHQVTQMGQEVILRCVPISNHLYFYWYRQILGQKVEFLVSFYNNEISEKSEIFDDQFSVERPDGSNFTLKIRSTKLEDSAMYFCASRAGQSTDTQYFGPGTRLTVL.

V is TRBV7-8 and J is TRBJ1-3; D not resolved. This CDR3 comprises 16 residues. From germline, CDR1 is SGHVS and CDR2 FQNEAQ. V gave up 5 bases and J gave up 0 bases, with 14 bases separating them. The CDR3 DNA sequence: TGTGCCAGCAGCCCCGAGCCACGGAGCTCTGGAAACACCATATATTTT. Translated: CASSPEPRSSGNTIYF.